The TCR beta chain under discussion was sequenced for a study of glioma-infiltrating T cells. Overall study context: Samples included WHO grade II oligodendrogliomas or astrocytomas and initial-diagnosis grade IV glioblastomas.

The iRepertoire nested amplicon-rescue multiplex PCR amplified TCR alpha and beta CDR3s from RNA. One entry per CDR3 protein results from TCRdb running MiXCR on the multiplex PCR reads. This repertoire shows about 410,000 distinct CDR3 sequences, 41% found once; its top ten account for 9.5% to 15%. With respect to this clonotype: Its specificity is not known.

Study observations and caveats: Only very few CDR3 sequences appeared in both tissue and blood. Tissue-blood divergence was below expectation in non-neoplastic patients, above in gliomas.

With 7 bases removed from V and 3 bases from J, the gap between germline ends came to 19 bases. Per the germline V gene, CDR1 is MNHNS and CDR2 is SASEGT. This CDR3 comprises 16 residues. This receptor was identified in a human donor with low-grade glioma or glioblastoma, undergoing nonglioma brain surgery, or in good health (not recorded which). The chain couples TRBV6-1 to TRBJ2-1, with a weak D call TRBD2 (6 bases). Material for sequencing was glioma tissue, nonneoplastic brain tissue, or PBMCs (not recorded which). The CDR3 DNA reads as TGTGCCAGCACTAGCCGGCGGGGAGCTAACTACAATGAGCAGTTCTTC. Encoded protein: CASTSRRGANYNEQFF.